Listed below are T cell receptor beta chains from one sample, sequenced in a study of cytomegalovirus exposure and HLA in healthy donors. Clones were read by immunoSEQ multiplex PCR, and TCRdb kept only the in-frame ones, dropping some. This sample's table has 120,000 to 150,000 clones. The sequenced material came from PBMCs. The source of these receptors is a woman aged 18-35 years in good health and CMV-seronegative. Both conserved end residues are part of each CDR3. Fields, in order: D gene, V gene, CDR3 length, J gene, CDR3 DNA, CDR3 protein. D genes are given only for firm matches.

>-|TRBV9|13|TRBJ1-2
TGTGCCAGCAGCCCCGACACATCCTATGGCTACACCTTC
CASSPDTSYGYTF
>-|TRBV6-1|13|TRBJ2-1
TGTGCCAGCAGTGGGCAGGGGCTCAATGAGCAGTTCTTC
CASSGQGLNEQFF
>TRBD1|TRBV30|15|TRBJ2-2
TGTGCCTGGACCCCCTGGGACAGGGAGGCCGGGGAGCTGTTTTTT
CAWTPWDREAGELFF
>TRBD1|TRBV11-1|15|TRBJ2-1
TGTGCCAGCAGCCGAGACCAGGGGGCAGGGGATGAGCAGTTCTTC
CASSRDQGAGDEQFF
>-|TRBV18|13|TRBJ1-1
TGTGCCAGCTCACCCTCCCCCGACACTGAAGCTTTCTTT
CASSPSPDTEAFF
>-|TRBV5-4|15|TRBJ2-1
TGTGCCAGCAGCGAACCGGGACAACACTACAATGAGCAGTTCTTC
CASSEPGQHYNEQFF
>-|TRBV5-1|16|TRBJ2-1
TGCGCCAGCAGCCTACTGGACTCCCCAAATTACAATGAGCAGTTCTTC
CASSLLDSPNYNEQFF
>TRBD2|TRBV6-4|15|TRBJ2-1
TGTGCCAGCAGCGGACTAGCGGGAGGGCTCGATGAGCAGTTCTTC
CASSGLAGGLDEQFF
>TRBD1|TRBV7-2|16|TRBJ1-4
TGTGCCAGCAGGTTAGGCCAAAGGACAGGGAATGAAAAACTGTTTTTT
CASRLGQRTGNEKLFF
>-|TRBV27|16|TRBJ2-2
TGTGCCAGCACGCCTAAGGGGGGCGGGAGATCCGGGGAGCTGTTTTTT
CASTPKGGGRSGELFF
>TRBD1|TRBV2|14|TRBJ2-4
TGTGCCAGCAGTCCGACAGGGGCGCAAAACATTCAGTACTTC
CASSPTGAQNIQYF
>TRBD1|TRBV9|15|TRBJ1-1
TGTGCCAGCAGCGTAACAGGACAGGCGCCTATTGAAGCTTTCTTT
CASSVTGQAPIEAFF
>TRBD2|TRBV5-1|16|TRBJ2-5
TGCGCCAGCAGCATGGTAACTAGCGGGAGTACAGAGACCCAGTACTTC
CASSMVTSGSTETQYF
>-|TRBV21-1|15|TRBJ2-1
TGTGCCAGCAGCAAAGAGGTAGACAGCCCCGATGAGCAGTTCTTC
CASSKEVDSPDEQFF
>TRBD1|TRBV9|16|TRBJ2-3
TGTGCCAGTAGCCCGACCGGGACAGCTGATCACGATACGCAGTATTTT
CASSPTGTADHDTQYF
>-|TRBV5-5|15|TRBJ1-5
TGTGCCAGCAGCTTGGACAGGAGGGAAAATCAGCCCCAGCATTTT
CASSLDRRENQPQHF
>-|TRBV6-4|16|TRBJ1-2
TGTGCCAGCAATGATACCCGGTGTTCATATAACTATGGCTACACCTTC
CASNDTRCSYNYGYTF
>-|TRBV11-2|12|TRBJ1-2
TGTGCCAGCAGCTCACAGGTCTATGGCTACACCTTC
CASSSQVYGYTF
>-|TRBV7-2|15|TRBJ2-6
TGTGCCAGCAGCTTAGTGAGCGACGGGGCCAACGTCCTGACTTTC
CASSLVSDGANVLTF
>TRBD2|TRBV5-1|20|TRBJ2-1
TGCGCCAGCAGCTCGGCGGGAGCTGTGGGGATCCCCAATCGGTACAATGAGCAGTTCTTC
CASSSAGAVGIPNRYNEQFF
>TRBD1|TRBV30|11|TRBJ2-1
TGTGCCTGGAGCCGGGACAGTAAGCCGTTCTTC
CAWSRDSKPFF
>TRBD2|TRBV7-2|16|TRBJ2-2
TGTGCCAGCAGCTTAACGGTAGCGGGATTGGCCGGGGAGCTGTTTTTT
CASSLTVAGLAGELFF
>-|TRBV6-6|14|TRBJ2-7
TGTGCCAGCAGTTACTCGCGGGCGAACTACGAGCAGTACTTC
CASSYSRANYEQYF
>TRBD1|TRBV7-3|13|TRBJ2-7
TGTGCCAGCAGCCTGACAGGGACCCACGAGCAGTACTTC
CASSLTGTHEQYF
>-|TRBV30|11|TRBJ2-7
TGTGCCTGGAGTGATAACTACGAGCAGTACTTC
CAWSDNYEQYF
>-|TRBV7-7|15|TRBJ2-3
TGTGCTAGCAGCTTAACCCGTTCAGGGTCAGATACGCAGTATTTT
CASSLTRSGSDTQYF